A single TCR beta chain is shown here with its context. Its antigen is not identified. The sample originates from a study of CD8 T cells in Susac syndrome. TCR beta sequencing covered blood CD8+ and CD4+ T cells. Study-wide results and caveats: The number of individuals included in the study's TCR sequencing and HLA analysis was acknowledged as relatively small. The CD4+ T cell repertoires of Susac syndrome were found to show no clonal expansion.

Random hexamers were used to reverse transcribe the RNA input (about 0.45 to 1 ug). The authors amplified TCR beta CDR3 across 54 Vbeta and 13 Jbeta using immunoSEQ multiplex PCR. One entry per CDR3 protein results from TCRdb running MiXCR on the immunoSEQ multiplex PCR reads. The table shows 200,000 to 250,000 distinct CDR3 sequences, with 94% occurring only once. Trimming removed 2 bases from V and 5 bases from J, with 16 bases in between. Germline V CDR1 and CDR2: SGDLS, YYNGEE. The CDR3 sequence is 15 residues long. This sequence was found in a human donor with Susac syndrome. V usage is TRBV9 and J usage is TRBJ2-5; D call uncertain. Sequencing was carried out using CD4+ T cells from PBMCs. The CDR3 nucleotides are TGTGCCAGCAGCGTCACGGCCGCTAGTTGGGAGACCCAGTACTTC. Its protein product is CASSVTAASWETQYF.